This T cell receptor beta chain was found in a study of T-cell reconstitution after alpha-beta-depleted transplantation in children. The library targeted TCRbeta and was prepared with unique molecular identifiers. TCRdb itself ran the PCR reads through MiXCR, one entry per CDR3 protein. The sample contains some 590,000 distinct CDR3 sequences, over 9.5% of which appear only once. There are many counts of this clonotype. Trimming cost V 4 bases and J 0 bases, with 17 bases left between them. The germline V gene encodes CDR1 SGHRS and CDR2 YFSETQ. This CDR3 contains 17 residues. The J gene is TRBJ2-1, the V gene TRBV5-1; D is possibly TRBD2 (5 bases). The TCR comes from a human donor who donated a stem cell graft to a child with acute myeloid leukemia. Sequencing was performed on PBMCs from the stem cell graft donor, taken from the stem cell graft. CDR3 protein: CASSPSDYPTSYNEQFF. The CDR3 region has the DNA TGCGCCAGCAGCCCCTCTGACTATCCGACCTCCTACAATGAGCAGTTCTTC.